This T cell receptor (beta chain) stems from a study of T cells in Graves' hyperthyroidism and ophthalmopathy. This clonotype was seen a few times. RNA transcripts gave rise to amplified TCR beta CDR3 regions. Carried out on the TCR CDR3, a first-round RT-PCR used the HTBI primer set. Using its own MiXCR run on the multiplex PCR reads, TCRdb lists one record per CDR3 protein. Of roughly 530,000 distinct CDR3 sequences in the sample, under 20% were seen once. The V end lost 1 base, the J end lost 2 bases, and 10 bases lay between the germline ends. Germline values: CDR1 MNHEY, CDR2 SMNVEV (reference sequence). The CDR3 covers 15 residues.

The sequencing input was blood. V and J are TRBV27 and TRBJ2-3, with D hard to call. This TCR was sampled from a woman younger than 35 with Graves' ophthalmopathy. In DNA, the CDR3 is TGTGCCAGCAGTTTATGGAGCCCGTACACAGATACGCAGTATTTT. This codes for CASSLWSPYTDTQYF.